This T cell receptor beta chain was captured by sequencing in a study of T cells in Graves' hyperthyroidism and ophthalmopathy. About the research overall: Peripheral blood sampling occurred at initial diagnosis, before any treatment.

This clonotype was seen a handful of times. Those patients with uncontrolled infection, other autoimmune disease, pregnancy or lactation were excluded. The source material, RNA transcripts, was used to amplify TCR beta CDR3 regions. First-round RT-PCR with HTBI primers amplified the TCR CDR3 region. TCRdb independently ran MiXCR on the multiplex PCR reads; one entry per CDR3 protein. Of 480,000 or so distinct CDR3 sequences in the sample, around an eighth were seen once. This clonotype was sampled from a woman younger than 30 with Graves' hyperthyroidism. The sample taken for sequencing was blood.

The CDR3 DNA sequence: TGTGCCAGCAGCTGGGCGGGGTCTAGCTCCTACGAGCAGTACGTC. It codes for CASSWAGSSSYEQYV. The gene calls are TRBV7-2 and TRBJ2-7; TRBD2 might be the D (6 bases). This CDR3 region has 15 residues. V lost 4 bases to trimming and J lost 0 bases, with 13 bases between them. The germline gives CDR1 SGHTA, CDR2 FQGNSA.